Below are 30 T cell receptor beta chains sequenced from a single sample in a study of early T cells in non-severe SARS-CoV-2 infection. TCRdb reprocessed the 5' RACE reads via MiXCR and lists one record per CDR3 protein. The sample records approximately 40,000 distinct CDR3 sequences, roughly 11% being singletons. What was sequenced was whole blood. Receptors were obtained from an adult who was a healthcare worker with PCR-confirmed SARS-CoV-2 infection or an uninfected control (not recorded which).

As DNA, the CDR3 is TGTGCCAGCAGTTTAGCGGGACAGGGGAACACCGGGGAGCTGTTTTTT. Amino acids: CASSLAGQGNTGELFF. V and J are TRBV27 and TRBJ2-2, with 9 bases identical to TRBD1. Germline CDR1 and CDR2: MNHEY and SMNVEV (reference sequence). J gave up 1 base and V 2 bases, and 2 bases lay outside the gene matches. CDR3 length equals 16 residues.

This clonotype was picked up a small number of times. V and J are TRBV18 and TRBJ2-7; TRBD1 matches at 8 bases. V gave up 2 bases and J gave up 7 bases; unmatched junction bases: 4. The germline V gene encodes CDR1 KGHSH and CDR2 LQKENI. The CDR3 is made up of 13 amino acids. The CDR3 DNA sequence: TGTGCCAGCTCACCAGCCAGGGGGCTGGAGCAGTACTTC. Residues: CASSPARGLEQYF.

This clonotype has a single count. DNA of the CDR3: TGCAGCCCGAGGGCAGGTGCAGATACGCAGTATTTT. It specifies CSPRAGADTQYF. This chain joins TRBV29-1 and TRBJ2-3, with D maybe TRBD2 (5 bases). Trimming left V 8 bases short and J 4 bases short, with 13 bases between. Germline V gene lookup returns CDR1 SQVTM and CDR2 ANQGSEA. There are 12 residues in the CDR3.

The chain couples TRBV19 to TRBJ1-5; D is unresolved. This CDR3 is built from 19 residues. CDR1 LNHDA and CDR2 SQIVND come from the germline V gene (reference sequence). Trimming shortened V by 1 base and J by 0 bases, and 19 bases separated the two germline ends. CDR3 sequence (DNA): TGTGCCAGTAGTATAGTAGGCAGAGGACGCATGGATAGCAATCAGCCCCAGCATTTT. This encodes CASSIVGRGRMDSNQPQHF.

This clonotype was picked up many times. The V and J genes are TRBV18 and TRBJ1-1, with TRBD1 as a possible D gene (6 bases). The V and J ends lost 3 bases and 2 bases respectively, with 10 bases between them. CDR3 length: 14 residues. Germline assignment: CDR1 KGHSH and CDR2 LQKENI. In DNA form, the CDR3 reads TGTGCCAGCTCACCCATGGACAGCAACACTGAAGCTTTCTTT. This sequence encodes CASSPMDSNTEAFF.

This clonotype has a handful of counts. V is TRBV6-1 and J is TRBJ2-3, with TRBD2 identical over 12 bases. Trimming cost V 5 bases and J 6 bases; bases outside gene matches: 9. This CDR3 is built from 16 residues. Germline values: CDR1 MNHNS, CDR2 SASEGT. DNA for the CDR3: TGTGCCAGCAGTCTTTTACTAGCGGGGGGCTGGGATACGCAGTATTTT. Protein: CASSLLLAGGWDTQYF.

This clonotype came up many times. V usage is TRBV5-1 and J usage is TRBJ2-7; the D is unclear. Germline V gene lookup returns CDR1 SGHRS and CDR2 YFSETQ. Trimming shortened V by 0 bases and J by 2 bases, and 6 bases separated the two germline ends. CDR3 length: 13 amino acids. CDR3 bases: TGCGCCAGCAGCTTGGCGAACCCCTACGAGCAGTACTTC. Protein sequence: CASSLANPYEQYF.

This clonotype was counted only a few times. The chain recombines TRBV12-3 or TRBV12-4 with TRBJ1-4; 8 bases align to TRBD1. With 6 bases clipped from V and 7 bases from J, the junction kept 7 bases outside the gene matches. The CDR3 extends over 14 amino acids. Here the CDR3 DNA reads TGTGCCAGCAGCCCCCGGACAGGGATTGAAAAACTGTTTTTT. Protein: CASSPRTGIEKLFF.

The table lists this clonotype with a few counts. The rearrangement uses TRBV7-9 and TRBJ2-3; 11 positions match TRBD1. The CDR3 length is 17 residues. V shed 5 bases, J shed 2 bases, and the junction held 9 bases outside the gene matches. Germline CDR1 and CDR2: SEHNR and FQNEAQ (reference sequence). CDR3 coding DNA: TGTGCCAGCAGCCGACGGACAGGGGGCTTCCTCACAGATACGCAGTATTTT. Protein: CASSRRTGGFLTDTQYF.

This chain joins TRBV5-1 and TRBJ2-2; D possibly corresponds to TRBD1 (6 bases). Between the trimmed V and J ends, which lost 2 bases and 2 bases, there was a span of 10 bases. The germline V gene encodes CDR1 SGHRS and CDR2 YFSETQ. The CDR3 runs to 15 residues. This CDR3 reads CASSFWDTNTGELFF. The CDR3 DNA sequence: TGCGCCAGCAGCTTCTGGGACACAAACACCGGGGAGCTGTTTTTT.

This clonotype was detected a few times. The genes are TRBV2 and TRBJ1-4; D is ambiguous. Germline loops: CDR1 SNHLY, CDR2 FYNNEI. Trimming stripped 6 bases from V and 7 bases from J, with 18 bases between. The CDR3 sequence is 15 residues long. The CDR3 loop reads CASRLERVGSEKLFF. Written as DNA, the CDR3 is TGTGCCAGCAGACTCGAACGGGTAGGGAGTGAAAAACTGTTTTTT. Filled out from reference TRBV2 and TRBJ1-4, the complete variable domain reads EPEVTQTPSHQVTQMGQEVILRCVPISNHLYFYWYRQILGQKVEFLVSFYNNEISEKSEIFDDQFSVERPDGSNFTLKIRSTKLEDSAMYFCASRLERVGSEKLFFGSGTQLSVL.

The gene calls are TRBV29-1 and TRBJ1-1, with 9 bases matching TRBD1. V lost 7 bases, J lost 5 bases, and 8 bases stayed unmatched. Germline V CDR1 and CDR2: SQVTM, ANQGSEA. The CDR3 covers 13 residues. CDR3 sequence reads: CSASLGQGTEAFF. In nucleotides, the CDR3 is TGCAGCGCTAGTCTGGGACAGGGTACTGAAGCTTTCTTT.

As to this clonotype: The CDR3 does not end in the conserved phenylalanine or tryptophan, so this is likely a read error. The chain is built from TRBV5-1 and TRBJ2-3, with 9 bases matching TRBD1. Germline CDR1 is SGHRS and CDR2 is YFSETQ. This CDR3 has 16 residues. The V segment lost 6 bases and the J segment 5 bases; nucleotides outside the gene matches: 13. The CDR3 spells CASTSLTGTGRDTQYI. The CDR3 nucleotides read TGCGCCAGCACCTCCTTAACCGGGACAGGGAGAGATACGCAGTATATT.

This chain links TRBV5-6 with TRBJ2-1, with 7 bases that match TRBD1. After removal of 1 base from V and 6 bases from J, the junction contained 7 bases not matched to a gene. The length of the CDR3 is 15 residues. The germline V gene has CDR1 SGHDT and CDR2 YYEEEE. Here the CDR3 DNA reads TGTGCCAGCAGCTTGTTCGGGACAGATCTCAATGAGCAGTTCTTC. Its translation: CASSLFGTDLNEQFF.

Ten or more counts support this clonotype. In nucleotides, the CDR3 is TGCGCCAGCAGCCCCGACAGGGGGTCGTCACCCCTCCACTTT. Translation gives CASSPDRGSSPLHF. V usage is TRBV10-1 and J usage is TRBJ1-6; 9 bases agree with TRBD1. The CDR3 covers 14 residues. The V segment lost 6 bases and the J segment 10 bases; nucleotides outside the gene matches: 7. The germline V gene has CDR1 WNHNN and CDR2 SYGVQD (reference sequence).

This clonotype occurred a few times. The genes are TRBV6-1 and TRBJ1-2; no definite D call. The CDR3 contains 15 residues. Per the germline V gene, CDR1 is MNHNS and CDR2 is SASEGT. V was clipped by 6 bases and J by 4 bases, with 18 bases between them. The CDR3 nucleotides are TGTGCCAGCAGCGCCGGGAGACACGAAGCCTATGGCTACACCTTC. Its translation is CASSAGRHEAYGYTF.

This clonotype was recorded a few times. V is TRBV29-1 and J is TRBJ1-2; perhaps TRBD1 as D (5 bases). With 5 bases removed from V and 1 base from J, the gap between germline ends came to 8 bases. The CDR3 has 12 residues. Germline V CDR1 and CDR2: SQVTM, ANQGSEA. CDR3 amino acids: CSVWTLNYGYTF. Written as DNA, the CDR3 is TGCAGCGTTTGGACACTTAACTATGGCTACACCTTC.

This clonotype was counted many times. This chain connects TRBV19 to TRBJ2-5, with 7 bases aligning to TRBD1. There are 16 residues in the CDR3. V trimming: 6 bases; J trimming: 4 bases; junction bases outside the gene matches: 14. The germline V gene encodes CDR1 LNHDA and CDR2 SQIVND (reference sequence). CDR3 region: CASSQNRGAARETQYF. The DNA of the CDR3 is TGTGCCAGTAGCCAGAACAGGGGTGCTGCGCGAGAGACCCAGTACTTC.

V gene TRBV20-1 combines with J gene TRBJ2-5; D not resolved. Germline CDR1 is DFQATT and CDR2 is SNEGSKA (reference sequence). The CDR3 consists of 14 residues. Trimming took off 4 bases at V and 3 bases at J, with 15 bases between the two ends. In nucleotides, the CDR3 is TGCAGTGCTACACCCCGAAAACCGGAAGAGACCCAGTACTTC. This sequence encodes CSATPRKPEETQYF.

This clonotype was seen repeatedly, ten times or more. V is TRBV30 and J is TRBJ2-2; D perhaps matches TRBD1 (5 bases). This CDR3 is built from 13 residues. CDR1 and CDR2 from the germline V gene are GTSNPN and SVGIG (reference sequence). Trimming pared 3 bases from V and 9 bases from J, leaving 14 bases between. The CDR3 nucleotides are TGTGCCTGGAGAGCGAATCCAGGGAGGGAGCTGTTTTTT. It yields the protein CAWRANPGRELFF.

The gene calls are TRBV6-2 or TRBV6-3 and TRBJ2-3; D remains unclear. Germline values: CDR1 MNHEY, CDR2 SVGEGT. V gave up 8 bases and J gave up 2 bases, with 11 bases separating them. The CDR3 consists of 13 residues. The CDR3 nucleotides are TGTGCCAGCCGGTCCCAAAACACAGATACGCAGTATTTT. Protein: CASRSQNTDTQYF.

V usage is TRBV7-3 and J usage is TRBJ1-1; 7 nucleotides line up with TRBD1. CDR1 and CDR2 (germline): SGHTA, FQGTGA. This CDR3 has 11 residues. Trimming at V came to 4 bases and at J to 9 bases, leaving 2 bases not matched to a gene. The CDR3 protein is CASSSGGKAFF. Here the CDR3 DNA reads TGTGCCAGCAGCTCAGGGGGGAAAGCTTTCTTT.

The table lists this clonotype with a few counts. The CDR3 nucleotides read TGTGCCAGCAGTTACGGTAGCGGAGAAGCTTTCTTT. It specifies CASSYGSGEAFF. This sequence joins TRBV6-6 and TRBJ1-1; D is unclear. CDR1 and CDR2 (germline): MNHNY, SVGAGI (reference sequence). The V gene lost 2 bases and the J gene lost 8 bases, with 9 bases spanning the gap. This CDR3 is 12 amino acids long.

The chain couples TRBV25-1 to TRBJ2-5; 8 bases are a match to TRBD2. The CDR3 runs to 14 residues. The germline V gene encodes CDR1 MGHDK and CDR2 SYGVNS. V shed 7 bases and J 0 bases; nucleotides not matched to a gene: 4. CDR3 residues: CASTPGGNQETQYF. The CDR3 DNA follows: TGTGCCAGCACTCCGGGGGGGAACCAAGAGACCCAGTACTTC.

This clonotype was recorded at least ten times. The chain recombines TRBV5-1 with TRBJ1-1, with D possibly TRBD1 on 5 matching bases. The CDR3 spans 15 residues. Germline V gene lookup returns CDR1 SGHRS and CDR2 YFSETQ. V lost 5 bases and J lost 3, with 17 bases in between. CDR3 sequence reads: CASSFTPAGDTEAFF. DNA for the CDR3: TGCGCCAGCAGTTTCACTCCTGCGGGGGACACTGAAGCTTTCTTT.

Regarding this clonotype: A much larger clone differs from this one at a single base, so this may be a read error. The gene calls are TRBV6-2 or TRBV6-3 and TRBJ2-1, with D maybe TRBD1 (5 bases). This CDR3 contains 16 residues. In germline, CDR1 is MNHEY, CDR2 SVGEGT. The V gene lost 0 bases and the J gene lost 2 bases, with 11 bases spanning the gap. The CDR3 coding sequence is TGTGCCAGCAGTTACTCGGGGCACCCTACCTACAATGAGCAGTTCTTC. It is translated as CASSYSGHPTYNEQFF.

This clonotype was seen at least ten times. The rearrangement links TRBV29-1 to TRBJ2-5, with D perhaps matching TRBD1 or TRBD2 (6 bases each). Between the trimmed V and J ends, which lost 7 bases and 5 bases, there was a span of 17 bases. Germline CDR1 is SQVTM and CDR2 is ANQGSEA. This CDR3 comprises 13 residues. CDR3 region: CSAEGGPGETQYF. CDR3 DNA sequence: TGCAGCGCGGAAGGGGGGCCGGGCGAGACCCAGTACTTC.

This clonotype appeared many times. The chain is built from TRBV11-2 and TRBJ2-7; 8 bases agree with TRBD1. CDR3 length: 15 amino acids. The germline CDR1 and CDR2 sequences are SGHAT and FQNNGV. V was pared by 4 bases and J by 5 bases, with 10 bases of the junction left unmatched. DNA for the CDR3: TGTGCCAGCAGCTCAGGGACAGGCCAAAGGAACGAGCAGTACTTC. Translation gives CASSSGTGQRNEQYF.

The V call is TRBV4-1, the J call TRBJ1-4; D not resolved. This CDR3 spans 12 amino acids. V was clipped by 0 bases and J by 10 bases, with 6 bases between them. Per germline, CDR1 MGHRA and CDR2 YSYEKL. CDR3 in amino acids: CASSQESSKLFF. The CDR3 nucleotides are TGCGCCAGCAGCCAAGAGTCGTCAAAACTGTTTTTT.

This chain uses TRBV20-1 with TRBJ1-2; perhaps TRBD1 as D (5 bases). V was pared by 6 bases and J by 4 bases, with 15 bases between. Germline CDR1 is DFQATT and CDR2 is SNEGSKA (reference sequence). This CDR3 is built from 13 residues. The CDR3 coding sequence is TGCAGTGCGGTTGAGGGGCTTTCCTATGGCTACACCTTC. Its protein is CSAVEGLSYGYTF.